This TCR beta chain was captured in a study of OX40 agonist ivuxolimab in advanced cancers. This CDR3 has 16 residues. Trimming took 4 bases from V and 9 from J, leaving 22 bases between them. Germline lookup yields CDR1 SEHNR and CDR2 FQNEAQ (reference sequence). Repertoires were generated with immunoSEQ multiplex PCR, while TCRdb's copy carries only in-frame clones and drops some. The table records 65,000 to 95,000 clones, approximately 94% of them present only once. This chain connects TRBV7-9 to TRBJ2-1; D unresolved. The clonotype was recovered from an adult with an advanced solid tumor such as melanoma, head and neck, liver or kidney cancer. Material: CD4+ or CD8+ T cells sorted from blood, obtained in a trial of the OX40 agonist ivuxolimab. This CDR3 reads CASSSPRGGTISEQFF. CDR3 nucleotide sequence: TGTGCCAGCAGCTCCCCCCGAGGCGGAACAATTAGTGAGCAGTTCTTC.